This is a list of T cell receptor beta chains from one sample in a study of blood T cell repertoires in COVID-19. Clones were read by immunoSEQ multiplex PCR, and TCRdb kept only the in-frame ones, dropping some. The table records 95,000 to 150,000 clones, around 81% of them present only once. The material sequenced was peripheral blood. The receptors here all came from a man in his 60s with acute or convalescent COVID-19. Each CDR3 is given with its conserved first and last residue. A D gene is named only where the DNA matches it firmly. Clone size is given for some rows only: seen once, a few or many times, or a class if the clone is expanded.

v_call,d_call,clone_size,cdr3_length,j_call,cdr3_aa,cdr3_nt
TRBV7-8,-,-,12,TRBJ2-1,CASRGRSNEQFF,TGTGCCAGCAGGGGGCGGTCCAATGAGCAGTTCTTC
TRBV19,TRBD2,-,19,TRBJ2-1,CASSNSGGRFTSSYNEQFF,TGTGCCAGTAGTAATTCAGGCGGGAGGTTTACCAGCTCCTACAATGAGCAGTTCTTC
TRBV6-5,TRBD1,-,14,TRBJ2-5,CASSYWYRGETQYF,TGTGCCAGCAGTTACTGGTACAGGGGGGAGACCCAGTACTTC
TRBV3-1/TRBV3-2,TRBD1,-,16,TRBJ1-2,CASSQAQGAGNYGYTF,TGTGCCAGCAGCCAAGCCCAGGGGGCTGGAAACTATGGCTACACCTTC
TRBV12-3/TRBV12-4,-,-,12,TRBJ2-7,CASSSTSREQYF,TGTGCCAGCAGCTCCACTAGTAGGGAGCAGTACTTC
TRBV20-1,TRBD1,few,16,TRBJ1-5,CSASAQGAMSNQPQHF,TGCAGTGCTAGTGCGCAGGGGGCCATGAGCAATCAGCCCCAGCATTTT
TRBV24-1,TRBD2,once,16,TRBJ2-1,CATSDSVAGSYNEQFF,TGTGCCACCAGTGATTCTGTAGCGGGCTCATACAATGAGCAGTTCTTC
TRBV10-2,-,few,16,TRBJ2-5,CASRAGRDSRRETQYF,TGCGCCAGCAGGGCGGGAAGGGATAGTCGTCGGGAGACCCAGTACTTC
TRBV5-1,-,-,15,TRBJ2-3,CASFTRGKGTDTQYF,TGCGCCAGCTTCACAAGAGGGAAGGGCACAGATACGCAGTATTTT
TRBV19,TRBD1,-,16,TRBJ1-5,CASSIGGQGRNQPQHF,TGTGCCAGTAGTATAGGGGGACAGGGGAGGAATCAGCCCCAGCATTTT
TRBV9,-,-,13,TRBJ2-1,CASSPKRYNEQFF,TGTGCCAGCAGCCCAAAGCGGTACAATGAGCAGTTCTTC
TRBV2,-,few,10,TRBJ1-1,CAEGGAEAFF,TGTGCGGAGGGAGGGGCTGAAGCTTTCTTT
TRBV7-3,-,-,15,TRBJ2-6,CASSVTRSGANVLTF,TGTGCCAGCAGCGTCACTAGATCTGGGGCCAACGTCCTGACTTTC
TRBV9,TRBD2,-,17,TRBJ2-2,CASSVPRGRESTGELFF,TGTGCCAGCAGCGTTCCAAGAGGGCGGGAGAGCACCGGGGAGCTGTTTTTT
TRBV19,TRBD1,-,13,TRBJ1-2,CASNSGTARLYTF,TGTGCCAGTAATTCCGGGACAGCCCGTCTCTACACCTTC
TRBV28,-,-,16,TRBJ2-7,CASTPLETGESYEQYF,TGTGCCAGCACCCCGTTAGAGACAGGCGAATCCTACGAGCAGTACTTC
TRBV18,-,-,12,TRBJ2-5,CASSSYQETQYF,TGTGCCAGCTCATCGTACCAAGAGACCCAGTACTTC
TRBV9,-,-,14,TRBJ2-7,CASSGSSDSYEQYF,TGTGCCAGCAGCGGATCTAGCGACTCCTACGAGCAGTACTTC
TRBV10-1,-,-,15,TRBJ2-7,CASSEGPLDSYEQYF,TGCGCCAGCAGTGAGGGGCCCCTGGACTCCTACGAGCAGTACTTC
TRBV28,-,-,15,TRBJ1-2,CASNPTSGGVYGYTF,TGTGCCAGCAACCCCACTTCCGGGGGGGTCTATGGCTACACCTTC
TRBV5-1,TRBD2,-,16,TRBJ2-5,CASSLAGTSGRKTQYF,TGCGCCAGCAGCTTGGCCGGGACTAGCGGGAGGAAGACCCAGTACTTC
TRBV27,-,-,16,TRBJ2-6,CASSFGQSSGANVLTF,TGTGCCAGCAGTTTCGGACAGAGCTCTGGGGCCAACGTCCTGACTTTC
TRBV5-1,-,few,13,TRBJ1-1,CASQGQVNTEAFF,TGCGCCAGCCAGGGACAAGTGAACACTGAAGCTTTCTTT
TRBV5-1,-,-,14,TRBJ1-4,CASSLDTSSEKLFF,TGCGCCAGCAGCTTGGACACGTCTAGTGAAAAACTGTTTTTT
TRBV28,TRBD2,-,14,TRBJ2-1,CASSLSSGKSEQFF,TGTGCCAGCAGTTTGTCTAGCGGGAAGAGTGAGCAGTTCTTC
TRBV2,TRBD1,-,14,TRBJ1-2,CASSRDRVSYGYTF,TGTGCCAGCAGCCGGGACAGGGTTTCCTATGGCTACACCTTC
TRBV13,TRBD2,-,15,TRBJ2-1,CASSLTGGDYNEQFF,TGTGCCAGCAGCTTAACGGGGGGGGATTACAATGAGCAGTTCTTC
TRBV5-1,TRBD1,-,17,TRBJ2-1,CASSPLTGTGQYNEQFF,TGCGCCAGCAGCCCCCTAACCGGGACAGGGCAATACAATGAGCAGTTCTTC
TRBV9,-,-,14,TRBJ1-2,CASSPTPANYGYTF,TGTGCCAGCAGCCCGACACCAGCTAACTATGGCTACACCTTC
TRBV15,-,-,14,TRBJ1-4,CATSRGGEREKLFF,TGTGCCACCAGCAGAGGGGGGGAGAGAGAAAAACTGTTTTTT
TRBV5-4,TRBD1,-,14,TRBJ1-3,CASRGGMAGDTIYF,TGTGCCAGCAGAGGGGGCATGGCTGGGGACACCATATATTTT
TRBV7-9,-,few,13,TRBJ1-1,CASSLTPGTEAFF,TGTGCCAGCAGTTTAACTCCAGGCACTGAAGCTTTCTTT
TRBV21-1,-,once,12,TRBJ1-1,CAGGGMNTEAFF,TGTGCTGGGGGGGGGATGAACACTGAAGCTTTCTTT
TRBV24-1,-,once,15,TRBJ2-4,CATSDDRDSKNIQYF,TGTGCCACCAGTGACGACAGGGACTCAAAAAACATTCAGTACTTC
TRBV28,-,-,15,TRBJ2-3,CASSSIREYTDTQYF,TGTGCCAGCAGTTCTATCCGGGAGTACACAGATACGCAGTATTTT
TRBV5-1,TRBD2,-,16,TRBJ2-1,CASKKPIAGDDNEQFF,TGCGCCAGCAAGAAGCCGATAGCGGGAGACGACAATGAGCAGTTCTTC
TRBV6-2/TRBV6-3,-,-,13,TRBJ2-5,CASSLYLEETQYF,TGTGCCAGCAGTCTCTATTTAGAAGAGACCCAGTACTTC
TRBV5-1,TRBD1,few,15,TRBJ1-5,CASSFTGESNQPQHF,TGCGCCAGCAGCTTTACAGGGGAGAGCAATCAGCCCCAGCATTTT
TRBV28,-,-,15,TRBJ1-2,CASSPQGRFFLGYTF,TGTGCCAGCAGTCCCCAGGGTAGATTTTTCCTTGGCTACACCTTC
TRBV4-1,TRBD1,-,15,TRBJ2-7,CASSQPGTGAYEQYF,TGCGCCAGCAGCCAACCCGGGACAGGGGCCTACGAGCAGTACTTC
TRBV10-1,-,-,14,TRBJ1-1,CASSDLPPYEEAFF,TGCGCCAGCAGTGACCTCCCCCCCTACGAAGAGGCTTTCTTT
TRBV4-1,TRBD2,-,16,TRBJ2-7,CASSPYGRGSSYEQYF,TGCGCCAGCAGCCCGTACGGGCGGGGGTCCTCCTACGAGCAGTACTTC
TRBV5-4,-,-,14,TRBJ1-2,CASSLRRDLLGYTF,TGTGCCAGCAGCTTGAGGCGGGACCTCCTTGGCTACACCTTC
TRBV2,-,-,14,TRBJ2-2,CASSESQRTGELFF,TGTGCCAGCAGTGAATCTCAGCGAACCGGGGAGCTGTTTTTT
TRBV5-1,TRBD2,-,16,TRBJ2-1,CASSPISGRGDNEQFF,TGCGCCAGCAGTCCAATTAGCGGGAGAGGGGACAATGAGCAGTTCTTC
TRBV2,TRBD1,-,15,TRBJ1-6,CASRRDRGANSPLHF,TGTGCCAGCAGGCGGGACAGGGGCGCCAATTCACCCCTCCACTTT
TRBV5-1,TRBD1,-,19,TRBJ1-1,CASSLEDNRGLGMNTEAFF,TGCGCCAGCAGCTTGGAAGACAACAGGGGCCTCGGAATGAACACTGAAGCTTTCTTT
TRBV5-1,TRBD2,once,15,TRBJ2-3,CASSGGLAGTDTQYF,TGCGCCAGCAGCGGGGGACTAGCGGGCACAGATACGCAGTATTTT
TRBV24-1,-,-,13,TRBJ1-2,CATSQEANYGYTF,TGTGCCACCAGTCAGGAAGCTAACTATGGCTACACCTTC
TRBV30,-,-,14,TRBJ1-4,CAWSSTILNEKLFF,TGTGCCTGGAGTTCAACGATACTTAATGAAAAACTGTTTTTT
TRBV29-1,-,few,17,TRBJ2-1,CSVRGPSVVSSYNEQFF,TGCAGCGTTAGAGGTCCTAGCGTAGTTAGCTCCTACAATGAGCAGTTCTTC